This T cell receptor beta chain emerged from a study of blood T cell repertoires in COVID-19. Across the whole study: Sites across the United States, Italy and Spain contributed samples from acute and convalescent COVID-19.

Trimming removed 0 bases at V and 14 bases at J, with 8 bases between. The CDR3 covers 11 residues. The germline V gene encodes CDR1 SGHRS and CDR2 YFSETQ. Measured with immunoSEQ multiplex PCR; TCRdb has only the in-frame clones, and not every one. Of around 250,000 clones listed, 70% to 90% are singletons. This chain links TRBV5-1 with TRBJ2-2; no clear D. The specimen sequenced was PBMCs or T cells enriched from blood (not recorded which). The sequence came from a woman in her forties or fifties who had recovered from COVID-19. The CDR3 here is CASSLAGSLFF. CDR3 DNA sequence: TGCGCCAGCAGCTTGGCAGGAAGCCTGTTTTTT.